Included here is one TCR beta chain sequence, with context. With a much larger clone just one base away, this may be a read error. The source of the sample is a study of Graves' ophthalmopathy and Graves' hyperthyroidism. RNA transcripts served as template for amplifying TCR beta CDR3 sequences. The authors performed first-round RT-PCR with HTBI primers and then a second-round multiplex PCR. TCRdb passed the multiplex PCR reads through MiXCR, listing each CDR3 protein once. The table has about 620,000 distinct CDR3 sequences, about 20% seen once; the top ten hold 7.1%. Hyperthyroidism in these 18- to 65-year-old patients was newly diagnosed, lasting under 2 months. There are 14 residues in the CDR3. V dropped 5 bases and J dropped 4 bases, with 14 bases sitting between them. Germline CDR1 reads MNHNS; CDR2 reads SASEGT.

Material: peripheral blood. The chain combines TRBV6-1 with TRBJ1-1, with D possibly being TRBD1 (5 bases). The sequence was collected from a young woman with stable Graves' hyperthyroidism. Some clones in this sample may be carry-over from other donors' samples. The chain's CDR3 is CASSKGLGGTEAFF. The CDR3 coding sequence is TGTGCCAGCAGTAAGGGACTGGGAGGCACTGAAGCTTTCTTT.